The entry that follows covers one TCR beta chain sequence. J gave up 5 bases and V 4 bases, and 7 bases lay outside the gene matches. The CDR3 extends over 16 amino acids. Germline lookup yields CDR1 SGHTA and CDR2 FQGTGA. This specimen comes from a study of T cell changes during pregnancy in multiple sclerosis. Some clones are missing from TCRdb's copy, which holds only in-frame ones; the method was immunoSEQ multiplex PCR. The table includes under 130,000 clones, almost 95% detected once. The gene calls are TRBV7-3 and TRBJ2-3; TRBD2 agrees at 12 bases. The receptor was isolated from a female donor with multiple sclerosis, enrolled in a pregnancy study. Material: peripheral blood, obtained after pregnancy. The CDR3 DNA sequence: TGTGCCAGCAGCTCTCTAGCGGGGGGGCCGGTAGATACGCAGTATTTT. Its translation is CASSSLAGGPVDTQYF.